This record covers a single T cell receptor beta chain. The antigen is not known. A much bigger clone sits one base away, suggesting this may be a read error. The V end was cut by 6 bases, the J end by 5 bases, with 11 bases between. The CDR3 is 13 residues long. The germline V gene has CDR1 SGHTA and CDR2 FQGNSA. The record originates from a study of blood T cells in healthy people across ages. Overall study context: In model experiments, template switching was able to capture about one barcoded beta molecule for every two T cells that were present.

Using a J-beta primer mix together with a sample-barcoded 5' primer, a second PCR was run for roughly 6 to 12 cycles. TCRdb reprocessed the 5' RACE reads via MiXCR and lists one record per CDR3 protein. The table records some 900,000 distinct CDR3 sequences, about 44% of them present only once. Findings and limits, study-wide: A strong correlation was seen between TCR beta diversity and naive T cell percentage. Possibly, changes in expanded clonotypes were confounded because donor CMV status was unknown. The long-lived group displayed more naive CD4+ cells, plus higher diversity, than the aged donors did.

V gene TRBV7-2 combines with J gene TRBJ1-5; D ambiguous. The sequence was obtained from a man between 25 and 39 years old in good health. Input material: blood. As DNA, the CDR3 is TGTGCCAGCAGTTACGGAGGGTATCAGCCCCAGCATTTT. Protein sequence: CASSYGGYQPQHF.